The rows below give T cell receptor beta chains drawn from one sample of a study of CD8+CD57+ T cells in acquired aplastic anemia. Via MiXCR, TCRdb re-called the reads, giving one row per CDR3 protein. The table records about 250,000 distinct CDR3 sequences, 45% to 50% of them present only once. Sequencing was performed on sorted CD4+, CD8+, or CD8+CD57+ T cells (not recorded which) from PBMCs. These TCRs come from a human donor with aplastic anemia. The CDR3 runs from the conserved cysteine through the conserved F or W. The D gene is left open where the match is weak. Expanded clones get a size class; other rows say once, few or many, or leave the size out.

j_gene,len,v_gene,d_gene,abundance,CDR3aa,CDR3nt
TRBJ2-7,13,TRBV7-8,NA,NA,CASSLREAEVQYF,TGTGCCAGCAGCTTACGCGAAGCGGAGGTGCAGTACTTC
TRBJ1-2,14,TRBV15,NA,NA,CATSPPDLNYGYTF,TGTGCCACCAGCCCGCCGGACCTTAACTATGGCTACACCTTC
TRBJ1-6,12,TRBV20-1,NA,many,CSAREIRTPLHF,TGCAGTGCTAGAGAAATAAGGACACCCCTCCACTTT
TRBJ2-5,12,TRBV11-1,NA,NA,CASSFTGETQYF,TGTGCCAGCAGCTTTACGGGGGAGACCCAGTACTTC
TRBJ2-2,15,TRBV12-3/TRBV12-4,TRBD2,few,CASSFGGAPTGELFF,TGTGCCAGCAGTTTCGGGGGGGCGCCCACCGGGGAGCTGTTTTTT
TRBJ2-5,16,TRBV7-6,TRBD1,NA,CASSPTGTGPIETQYF,TGTGCCAGCAGCCCCACCGGGACAGGGCCGATAGAGACCCAGTACTTC
TRBJ2-7,11,TRBV27,NA,NA,CTSSFGAEQYF,TGTACCAGCAGTTTCGGGGCCGAGCAGTACTTC
TRBJ2-3,18,TRBV20-1,TRBD2,many,CSARDRGSGGEYTDTQYF,TGCAGTGCTAGAGATCGGGGGAGCGGGGGAGAGTACACAGATACGCAGTATTTT
TRBJ2-7,13,TRBV29-1,TRBD2,many,CSVDRGSSYEQYF,TGCAGCGTTGATCGCGGGAGCTCCTACGAGCAGTACTTC
TRBJ2-7,12,TRBV29-1,TRBD1,NA,CSAHRDRDEQYF,TGCAGCGCCCACCGGGACAGGGACGAGCAGTACTTC
TRBJ2-1,13,TRBV24-1,TRBD1,many,CATRDRLNNEQFF,TGTGCCACCCGGGACAGACTGAACAATGAGCAGTTCTTC
TRBJ1-1,14,TRBV5-4,NA,few,CASSFGLGDTEAFF,TGTGCCAGCAGCTTCGGTTTGGGGGACACTGAAGCTTTCTTT
TRBJ2-2,18,TRBV7-9,TRBD2,NA,CASSPLKAGAETTGELFF,TGTGCCAGCTCACCACTAAAGGCGGGAGCGGAGACCACCGGGGAGCTGTTTTTT
TRBJ2-1,16,TRBV5-1,TRBD2,NA,CASRSSGGPAYNEQFF,TGCGCCAGCAGATCTAGCGGGGGCCCCGCCTACAATGAGCAGTTCTTC
TRBJ2-1,12,TRBV28,NA,NA,CASSLGTLGQFF,TGTGCCAGCAGTTTAGGCACCCTGGGGCAGTTCTTC
TRBJ1-5,15,TRBV2,NA,NA,CASSVSGGGNQPQHF,TGTGCCAGCAGTGTCTCAGGTGGAGGCAATCAGCCCCAGCATTTT
TRBJ2-1,15,TRBV7-9,TRBD1,many,CASSLEEQGWNEQFF,TGTGCCAGCAGCTTAGAGGAACAGGGGTGGAATGAGCAGTTCTTC
TRBJ2-4,14,TRBV25-1,NA,many,CASSLTGRGNIQYF,TGTGCCAGCAGTCTTACAGGGAGGGGGAACATTCAGTACTTC
TRBJ2-7,15,TRBV6-5,TRBD2,few,CASSATSGASYEQYF,TGTGCCAGCAGTGCGACTAGCGGGGCCTCCTACGAGCAGTACTTC
TRBJ2-7,14,TRBV6-1,TRBD1,NA,CASSCPETGNEQYF,TGTGCCAGCAGTTGCCCGGAGACAGGGAACGAGCAGTACTTC
TRBJ1-5,15,TRBV6-1,NA,NA,CASSEASIVTQPQHF,TGTGCCAGCAGTGAAGCCTCGATTGTGACTCAGCCCCAGCATTTT
TRBJ1-5,15,TRBV2,NA,NA,CASSEGTPTNQPQHF,TGTGCCAGCAGTGAAGGCACACCCACCAATCAGCCCCAGCATTTT
TRBJ2-5,13,TRBV29-1,NA,NA,CSVAQGSQETQYF,TGCAGCGTGGCCCAGGGATCTCAAGAGACCCAGTACTTC
TRBJ2-7,15,TRBV6-1,NA,NA,CASNELTLDSYEQYF,TGTGCCAGCAACGAACTGACCTTAGACTCCTACGAGCAGTACTTC
TRBJ1-2,13,TRBV24-1,NA,many,CATSASRTNGYTF,TGTGCCACCAGTGCCTCTAGGACCAACGGCTACACCTTC
TRBJ1-3,15,TRBV4-2,NA,NA,CASSQAGSESNTIYF,TGTGCCAGCAGTCAAGCTGGTAGCGAATCGAACACCATATATTTT
TRBJ1-5,13,TRBV7-6,NA,NA,CASSLHSSQPQHF,TGTGCCAGCAGCTTGCACAGCAGTCAGCCCCAGCATTTT
TRBJ2-1,15,TRBV15,NA,many,CATSRDSNPYNEQFF,TGTGCCACCAGCAGAGACTCAAATCCCTACAATGAGCAGTTCTTC
TRBJ1-1,13,TRBV10-3,NA,NA,CAISRMGGTEAFF,TGTGCCATCAGTCGTATGGGGGGCACTGAAGCTTTCTTT
TRBJ2-1,16,TRBV7-2,NA,NA,CAGSLFGGGANNEQFF,TGTGCCGGCAGCCTGTTCGGCGGCGGGGCCAACAATGAGCAGTTCTTC
TRBJ2-3,13,TRBV10-3,NA,NA,CAISEGSTDTQYF,TGTGCCATCAGTGAAGGTAGCACAGATACGCAGTATTTT
TRBJ2-7,16,TRBV20-1,TRBD2,many,CSARDGAGGSGDEQYF,TGCAGTGCTAGAGATGGGGCGGGAGGGAGCGGCGACGAGCAGTACTTC